This T cell receptor beta chain came from a study of blood T cell repertoires in COVID-19. Study details: Spain, Italy and the United States supplied samples that represented acute and convalescent COVID-19. PBMCs, B-cell-depleted T cells, or T cells provided the cDNA or gDNA that made up the material.

Per the original data handling: Amplification from reference gene primers served as the basis for estimated nucleated cell counts. Only in-frame clones appear in the TCRdb table, and some are missing; sequencing was by immunoSEQ multiplex PCR. For V, J and clone size, that table is used; D and trimming come from the DNA. Among under 300,000 clones, about 90% were seen once, and the ten largest hold 6.2%. The germline gives CDR1 ENHRY, CDR2 SYGVKD. The CDR3 has 14 residues. V lost 10 bases to trimming and J lost 2 bases; unmatched junction nucleotides: 10. The origin of this receptor is a man aged 60-69 years with acute or convalescent COVID-19. V gene TRBV10-3 combines with J gene TRBJ1-1; 7 bases agree with TRBD1. Specimen: peripheral blood. CDR3 sequence: CATTPRGSNTEAFF. In DNA, the CDR3 is TGTGCCACCACCCCCAGGGGGTCAAACACTGAAGCTTTCTTT.